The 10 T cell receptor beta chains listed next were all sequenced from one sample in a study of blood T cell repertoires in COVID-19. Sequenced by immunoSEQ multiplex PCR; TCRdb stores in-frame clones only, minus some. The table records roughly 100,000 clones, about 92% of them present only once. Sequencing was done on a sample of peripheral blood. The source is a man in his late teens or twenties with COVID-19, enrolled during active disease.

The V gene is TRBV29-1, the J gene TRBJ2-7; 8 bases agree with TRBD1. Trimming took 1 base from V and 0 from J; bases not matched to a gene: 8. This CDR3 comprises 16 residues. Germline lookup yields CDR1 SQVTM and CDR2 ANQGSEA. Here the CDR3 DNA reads TGCAGCGTTGAAGGTGTCAGGGGGCCGAGCTCCTACGAGCAGTACTTC. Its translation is CSVEGVRGPSSYEQYF.

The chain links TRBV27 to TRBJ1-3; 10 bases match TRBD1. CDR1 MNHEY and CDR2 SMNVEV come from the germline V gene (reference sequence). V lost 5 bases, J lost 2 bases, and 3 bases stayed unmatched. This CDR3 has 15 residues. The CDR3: CASSIDRGPGNTIYF. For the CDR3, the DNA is TGTGCCAGCAGTATCGACAGGGGGCCTGGAAACACCATATATTTT.

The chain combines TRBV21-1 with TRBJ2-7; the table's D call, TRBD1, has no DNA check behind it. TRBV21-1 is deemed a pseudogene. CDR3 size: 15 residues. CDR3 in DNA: TGTGCCAGCAGCAATTGTAACAGAGGGGGATACGAGCAGTACTTC. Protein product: CASSNCNRGGYEQYF.

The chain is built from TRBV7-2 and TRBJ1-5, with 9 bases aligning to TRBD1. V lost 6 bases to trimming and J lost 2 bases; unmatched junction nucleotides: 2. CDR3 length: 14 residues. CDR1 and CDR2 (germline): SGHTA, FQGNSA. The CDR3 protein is CASSWTGGNQPQHF. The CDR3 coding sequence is TGTGCCAGCAGTTGGACAGGGGGCAATCAGCCCCAGCATTTT.

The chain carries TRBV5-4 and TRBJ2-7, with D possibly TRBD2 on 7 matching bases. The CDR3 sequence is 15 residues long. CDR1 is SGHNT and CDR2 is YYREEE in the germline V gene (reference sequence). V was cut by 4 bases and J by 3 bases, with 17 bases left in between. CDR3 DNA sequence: TGTGCCAGCAGCCCCCAAGGGGGGGCAAACTACGAGCAGTACTTC. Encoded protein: CASSPQGGANYEQYF.

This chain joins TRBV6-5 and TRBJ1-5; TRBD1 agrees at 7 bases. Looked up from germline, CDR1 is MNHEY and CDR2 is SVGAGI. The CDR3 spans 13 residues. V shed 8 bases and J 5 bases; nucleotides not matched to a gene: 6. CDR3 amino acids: CASSWTGHQPQHF. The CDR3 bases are TGTGCCAGCTCCTGGACAGGCCATCAGCCCCAGCATTTT.

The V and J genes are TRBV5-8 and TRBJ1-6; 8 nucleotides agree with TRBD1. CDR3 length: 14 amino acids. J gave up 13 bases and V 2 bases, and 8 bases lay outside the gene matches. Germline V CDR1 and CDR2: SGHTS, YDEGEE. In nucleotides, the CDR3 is TGTGCCAGCAGCTTATCAGGGGGCTCTCGGCCCCTCCACTTT. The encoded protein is CASSLSGGSRPLHF.

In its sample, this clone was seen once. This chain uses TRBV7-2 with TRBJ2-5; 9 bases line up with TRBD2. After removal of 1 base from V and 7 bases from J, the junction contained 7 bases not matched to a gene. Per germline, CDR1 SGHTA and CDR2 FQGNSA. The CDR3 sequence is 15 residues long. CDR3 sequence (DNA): TGTGCCAGCAGCTTAGTAGCGGGGGCCCTTGGGACCCAGTACTTC. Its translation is CASSLVAGALGTQYF.

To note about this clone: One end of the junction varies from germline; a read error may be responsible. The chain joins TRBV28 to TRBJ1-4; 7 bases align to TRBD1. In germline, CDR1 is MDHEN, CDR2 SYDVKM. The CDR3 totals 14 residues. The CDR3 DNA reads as TGTGCCAGCTTCACCGGGACAGAGGATGAAAAACTGCTTTTT. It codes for CASFTGTEDEKLLF.

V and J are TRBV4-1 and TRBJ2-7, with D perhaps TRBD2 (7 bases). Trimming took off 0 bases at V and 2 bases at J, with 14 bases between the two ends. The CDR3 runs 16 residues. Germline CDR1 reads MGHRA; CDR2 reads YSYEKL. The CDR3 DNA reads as TGCGCCAGCAGCCAAGACAGGGGCGGGAGCCCCTACGAGCAGTACTTC. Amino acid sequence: CASSQDRGGSPYEQYF.